The clone carrying this T cell receptor (beta chain) showed up just a few times. Its cognate antigen is unknown. The data stem from a study of beta chain features in type 1 diabetes. The whole isolated RNA underwent reverse transcription, so sequencing captured expressed TCRB transcripts. The table came from immunoSEQ multiplex PCR; TCRdb's copy has only in-frame clones and leaves some out. The sample lists around 260,000 clones, around 20% occurring once. Study results and caveats: Still unanswered here is whether HLA type influences TCRB rearrangement. Among all four CD4+ subsets, Type 1 diabetes patients had TCRB CDR3s that were moderately but significantly shorter.

CD4+ cells of the naive, central memory, regulatory and stem cell-like memory types were sorted via CD45RO/CCR7/CD25/CD127/CD95/CD27. Sorted populations all had greater than 98% purity. Material for sequencing was naive CD4+ T cells from blood. The receptor's source is a middle-aged woman with type 1 diabetes.

The CDR3 bases are TGTGCCACCAGCAGAGAGAAGCGGGGCGCTGAAGCTTTCTTT. Translating gives CATSREKRGAEAFF. The gene calls are TRBV15 and TRBJ1-1; TRBD1 might be the D (5 bases). V dropped 0 bases and J dropped 6 bases, with 11 bases sitting between them. CDR1 is LNHNV, CDR2 YYDKDF, per germline (reference sequence). This CDR3 is built from 14 residues.